This entry lists 30 T cell receptor beta chains sequenced from one sample in a study of CD8+CD57+ T cells in acquired aplastic anemia. CDR3 and TCR beta VDJ profiling relied on a genomic DNA template. TCRdb itself ran the reads through MiXCR, one entry per CDR3 protein. The table has approximately 160,000 distinct CDR3 sequences, approximately 51% seen once. Patients sequenced had flow cytometry evidence of CD8+CD57+ cell expansion. Specimen: sorted CD4+, CD8+, or CD8+CD57+ T cells (not recorded which) from PBMCs. These receptor sequences come from a human donor with aplastic anemia.

This clonotype was detected ten times or more. V usage is TRBV6-1 and J usage is TRBJ1-4; D ambiguous. Germline CDR1 MNHNS, CDR2 SASEGT. The CDR3 totals 13 residues. V shed 5 bases and J shed 3 bases, with 7 bases lying between them. CDR3 sequence: CASSRIPNEKLFF. CDR3 DNA sequence: TGTGCCAGCAGTCGCATTCCTAATGAAAAACTGTTTTTT.

On this clonotype itself: A read error may account for a junction end that differs from germline. The chain uses TRBV25-1 and TRBJ1-2, with unresolved D. The CDR3 runs to 12 residues. Germline V gene lookup returns CDR1 MGHDK and CDR2 SYGVNS. The CDR3 loop reads CVSSWAAYGYTF. In DNA, the CDR3 is TGTGTCAGCAGTTGGGCAGCCTATGGCTACACCTTC.

This clonotype was detected only a few times. This CDR3 reads CSARVQGVETQYF. Written as DNA, the CDR3 is TGCAGTGCTAGAGTACAGGGGGTAGAGACCCAGTACTTC. The V gene is TRBV20-1, the J gene TRBJ2-5, with TRBD1 matching over 8 bases. The CDR3 totals 13 residues. Looked up from germline, CDR1 is DFQATT and CDR2 is SNEGSKA (reference sequence). The trim removed 1 base at V and 4 bases at J, leaving 2 bases unmatched.

Remarks on this clonotype: The junction departs from the called germline gene at one end, perhaps through a read error. The chain uses TRBV13 and TRBJ2-2; 9 bases align to TRBD1. Germline V gene lookup returns CDR1 PRHDT and CDR2 FYEKMQ (reference sequence). The CDR3 runs to 15 residues. DNA for the CDR3: TGTGCCAGCTCTATGGGACAGGGTAACACCGGGGAGCTGTCTTTT. Residues: CASSMGQGNTGELSF.

The chain employs TRBV19 and TRBJ1-2, with D possibly matching TRBD1 (5 bases). Trimming pared 4 bases from V and 2 bases from J, leaving 14 bases between. The CDR3 length is 15 residues. Germline CDR1 LNHDA, CDR2 SQIVND (reference sequence). CDR3 in amino acids: CASSTKPGRNYGYTF. Written as DNA, the CDR3 is TGTGCCAGTAGTACCAAACCGGGACGGAACTATGGCTACACCTTC.

For the CDR3, the DNA is TGTGCCATCAGTGAGTCGTGGCAGATTTACGAGCAGTACTTC. It translates to CAISESWQIYEQYF. This chain joins TRBV10-3 and TRBJ2-7; no clear D gene. The V end was cut by 0 bases, the J end by 4 bases, with 10 bases between. Germline assignment: CDR1 ENHRY and CDR2 SYGVKD. The CDR3 covers 14 residues.

V and J are TRBV19 and TRBJ1-1; 9 bases are a match to TRBD1. The CDR3 is 14 amino acids. Germline loops: CDR1 LNHDA, CDR2 SQIVND (reference sequence). V lost 3 bases and J lost 8; bases outside the gene matches: 7. The CDR3 here is CASSMGQGSGEAFF. In DNA form, the CDR3 reads TGTGCCAGTAGTATGGGACAGGGCTCTGGGGAAGCTTTCTTT. Using reference TRBV19 and TRBJ1-1 for the parts outside the CDR3, the full variable domain is DGGITQSPKYLFRKEGQNVTLSCEQNLNHDAMYWYRQDPGQGLRLIYYSQIVNDFQKGDIAEGYSVSREKKESFPLTVTSAQKNPTAFYLCASSMGQGSGEAFFGQGTRLTVV.

This clonotype was seen a single time. V gene TRBV7-3 combines with J gene TRBJ1-2; possibly TRBD1 for D (6 bases). The CDR3 totals 12 residues. CDR1 is SGHTA and CDR2 is FQGTGA in the germline V gene. Trimming pared 4 bases from V and 4 bases from J, leaving 7 bases between. CDR3 in DNA: TGTGCCAGCAGCTCGGACAGCTATGGCTACACCTTC. Protein: CASSSDSYGYTF.

This clonotype has a count of ten or more. The chain joins TRBV5-1 to TRBJ1-2, with a weak D call TRBD1 (5 bases). CDR3 length: 15 residues. Germline V gene lookup returns CDR1 SGHRS and CDR2 YFSETQ. The V gene lost 0 bases and the J gene lost 4 bases, with 13 bases spanning the gap. As DNA, the CDR3 is TGCGCCAGCAGCTTGGAGACAAGGGGATCCTATGGCTACACCTTC. Translating it yields CASSLETRGSYGYTF.

The sample holds many counts of this clonotype. The rearrangement joins TRBV4-1 to TRBJ2-1; D gene uncertain. The CDR3 runs to 10 residues. The germline V gene encodes CDR1 MGHRA and CDR2 YSYEKL. The CDR3 DNA follows: TGCGTTAGAATACGCAATGAGCAGTTCTTC. Translating it yields CVRIRNEQFF.

The chain combines TRBV25-1 with TRBJ1-3; D call uncertain. Germline-derived CDR1 and CDR2 are MGHDK and SYGVNS. V lost 8 bases to trimming and J lost 2 bases, with 10 bases between them. This CDR3 contains 13 residues. The CDR3 protein is CASLWTAGNTIYF. The CDR3 DNA follows: TGTGCCAGCCTCTGGACCGCTGGAAACACCATATATTTT.

This clonotype turned up a few times. The rearrangement joins TRBV6-1 to TRBJ1-2; D gene unclear. CDR3 size: 16 residues. Germline loops: CDR1 MNHNS, CDR2 SASEGT. The ends were cut back, 6 bases at V and 2 bases at J, with 19 bases in the middle. The CDR3, as DNA: TGTGCCAGCAGGCTTCCCGCGGGGAGGGTCAACTATGGCTACACCTTC. This translates into CASRLPAGRVNYGYTF.

At least ten counts were recorded for this clonotype. The rearrangement uses TRBV6-2 or TRBV6-3 and TRBJ1-2; the D is unclear. Looked up from germline, CDR1 is MNHEY and CDR2 is SVGEGT. V gave up 0 bases and J gave up 3 bases, with 8 bases separating them. CDR3 length: 14 amino acids. The CDR3 bases are TGTGCCAGCAGTTACTCGGCCAGCTACTATGGCTACACCTTC. Amino acids: CASSYSASYYGYTF.

This chain links TRBV19 with TRBJ1-5; D remains ambiguous. Germline values: CDR1 LNHDA, CDR2 SQIVND (reference sequence). The CDR3 contains 14 residues. Trimming removed 7 bases at V and 0 bases at J, with 10 bases between. CDR3 nucleotides: TGTGCCAGTACCCCCTGGGATAGCAATCAGCCCCAGCATTTT. This gives the protein CASTPWDSNQPQHF.

The rearrangement links TRBV7-3 to TRBJ2-7, with a possible D match to TRBD1 (6 bases). The germline V and J ends were trimmed by 2 bases and 2 bases, with 13 bases remaining between them. There are 15 residues in the CDR3. Germline V CDR1 and CDR2: SGHTA, FQGTGA. The CDR3 here is CASSLSYGQTYEQYF. The DNA for the CDR3 is TGTGCCAGCAGCTTATCCTACGGACAGACCTACGAGCAGTACTTC.

The chain joins TRBV29-1 to TRBJ2-7, with 9 bases lining up with TRBD1. The CDR3 is 16 residues long. Trimming took 6 bases from V and 0 from J; bases not matched to a gene: 12. CDR1 and CDR2 (germline): SQVTM, ANQGSEA. CDR3 in DNA: TGCAGCGTGTCAGGGGGACAGGGAATTTCCTCCTACGAGCAGTACGTC. It yields the protein CSVSGGQGISSYEQYV.

The V call is TRBV20-1, the J call TRBJ1-6; TRBD1 aligns across 7 bases. V shed 0 bases and J 6 bases; nucleotides not matched to a gene: 8. Germline V gene data show CDR1 as DFQATT and CDR2 as SNEGSKA (reference sequence). This CDR3 spans 16 amino acids. CDR3 DNA: TGCAGTGCTAGAGAGACCCCGGGACAGATTAATTCACCCCTCCACTTT. Its translation: CSARETPGQINSPLHF.

The chain is built from TRBV15 and TRBJ1-6, with D possibly being TRBD1 (5 bases). CDR3 length: 14 amino acids. The V and J ends lost 1 base and 8 bases respectively, with 9 bases between them. CDR1 and CDR2 from the germline V gene are LNHNV and YYDKDF (reference sequence). CDR3 nucleotides: TGTGCCACCAGCAGAGTCGGGGGGGATTCACCCCTCCACTTT. The encoded protein is CATSRVGGDSPLHF.

The chain recombines TRBV7-3 with TRBJ2-5; tentatively, D is TRBD2 (7 bases). V lost 2 bases and J lost 3, with 13 bases in between. Germline CDR1 is SGHTA and CDR2 is FQGTGA. CDR3 length: 15 residues. CDR3 DNA: TGTGCCAGCAGCTTATCGGAGGGGGGGAAAGAGACCCAGTACTTC. Its translation: CASSLSEGGKETQYF.

Concerning this clonotype itself: This could be a read error, since a much larger clone is one nucleotide away. V gene TRBV4-3 combines with J gene TRBJ2-1; 9 nucleotides align to TRBD2. The CDR3 contains 13 residues. The V segment lost 4 bases and the J segment 9 bases; nucleotides outside the gene matches: 4. Germline loops: CDR1 LGHNA, CDR2 YSLEER. DNA of the CDR3: TGCGCCAGCAGCCGAATAGCGGGAGCTGAGCAGTTCTTC. Residues: CASSRIAGAEQFF.

This clonotype was detected ten times or more. V gene TRBV6-2 or TRBV6-3 combines with J gene TRBJ1-5; maybe TRBD1 (6 bases). The CDR3 contains 14 residues. Germline CDR1 is MNHEY and CDR2 is SVGEGT. V was shortened by 6 bases and J by 1 base, with 10 bases between the two germline ends. The CDR3 DNA follows: TGTGCCAGCAGACAGGGAGTGAGCAATCAGCCCCAGCATTTT. Protein product: CASRQGVSNQPQHF.

This clonotype has ten or more counts. V is TRBV7-6 and J is TRBJ2-7; D is possibly TRBD1 (7 bases). Germline V gene sequence: CDR1 SGHVS, CDR2 FNYEAQ. Trimming removed 5 bases at V and 9 bases at J, with 20 bases between. This CDR3 has 14 residues. The CDR3 region is CASSQGTAGGWQYF. Here the CDR3 DNA reads TGTGCCAGCAGCCAGGGGACAGCCGGGGGTTGGCAGTACTTC.

The table lists this clonotype with many counts. The rearrangement uses TRBV15 and TRBJ1-1; D possibly corresponds to TRBD1 (6 bases). Trimming took 1 base from V and 7 from J, leaving 19 bases between them. The CDR3 runs 16 residues. Germline values: CDR1 LNHNV, CDR2 YYDKDF (reference sequence). CDR3: CATSRVGARGGVEAFF. The DNA of the CDR3 is TGTGCCACCAGCAGAGTAGGCGCCAGGGGCGGGGTTGAAGCTTTCTTT.

V usage is TRBV29-1 and J usage is TRBJ1-2; possible D gene TRBD1, 5 bases. The germline gives CDR1 SQVTM, CDR2 ANQGSEA. V gave up 7 bases and J gave up 11 bases, with 23 bases separating them. The CDR3 runs 13 residues. CDR3 in DNA: TGCAGCGCCCTGGGGCAGCCCAAGAGAGGGTACACCTTC. Translating it yields CSALGQPKRGYTF.

This clonotype was recorded at least ten times. The chain links TRBV6-8 to TRBJ2-7; TRBD2 aligns across 10 bases. The V gene end was trimmed by 2 bases and the J gene end by 5 bases; junction bases not matched to a gene: 9. The CDR3 is made up of 16 amino acids. The germline V gene has CDR1 MNHGY and CDR2 SAAAGT. The chain's CDR3 is CASSYGQLAGVHEQYV. The DNA for the CDR3 is TGTGCCAGCAGTTACGGTCAGCTAGCGGGAGTTCACGAGCAGTACGTC.

At least ten counts were recorded for this clonotype. The rearrangement links TRBV9 to TRBJ1-1; 10 bases fit TRBD1. The CDR3 spans 16 residues. From germline, CDR1 is SGDLS and CDR2 YYNGEE. Trimming removed 0 bases from V and 4 bases from J; junction bases left unmatched: 6. DNA for the CDR3: TGTGCCAGCAGCGTAGTCCCGGACAGGGGGAGCACTGAAGCTTTCTTT. This sequence encodes CASSVVPDRGSTEAFF. Variable domain in full (rest from reference TRBV9 and TRBJ1-1): DSGVTQTPKHLITATGQRVTLRCSPRSGDLSVYWYQQSLDQGLQFLIQYYNGEERAKGNILERFSAQQFPDLHSELNLSSLELGDSALYFCASSVVPDRGSTEAFFGQGTRLTVV.

This clonotype was recorded at least ten times. The chain links TRBV7-2 to TRBJ1-1; unclear D gene. CDR3 length: 13 amino acids. V was clipped by 2 bases and J by 1 base, with 5 bases between them. The germline V gene encodes CDR1 SGHTA and CDR2 FQGNSA. CDR3 region: CASSLNGNTEAFF. The CDR3 DNA follows: TGTGCCAGCAGCTTAAACGGGAACACTGAAGCTTTCTTT.

This clonotype was observed many times. The genes are TRBV5-1 and TRBJ1-2; D is ambiguous. Germline V gene data show CDR1 as SGHRS and CDR2 as YFSETQ. CDR3 length equals 16 residues. V lost 1 base to trimming and J lost 4 bases, with 17 bases between them. CDR3 DNA: TGCGCCAGCAGCTTGACGACGGACCGTTTTAGCTATGGCTACACCTTC. It codes for CASSLTTDRFSYGYTF.

In this sample, this clonotype turned up many times. The V and J genes are TRBV20-1 and TRBJ1-2; D is uncertain. The CDR3 extends over 15 amino acids. V shed 0 bases and J shed 0 bases, with 11 bases lying between them. CDR1 is DFQATT, CDR2 SNEGSKA, per germline (reference sequence). As DNA, the CDR3 is TGCAGTGCTAGAGACTTCCGGAACCCTAACTATGGCTACACCTTC. This encodes CSARDFRNPNYGYTF.

This clonotype has at least ten counts. The V and J genes are TRBV9 and TRBJ2-3; 7 bases agree with TRBD1. J lost 0 bases, V lost 3 bases, and 10 bases had no gene match. The CDR3 is made up of 17 amino acids. Germline V CDR1 and CDR2: SGDLS, YYNGEE. The CDR3 bases are TGTGCCAGCAGCGCCCGAGACAGGGACCCTAGCACAGATACGCAGTATTTT. It translates to CASSARDRDPSTDTQYF.